The 16 T cell receptor beta chains below all came from one sample that was sequenced in a study of blood T cell repertoires in COVID-19 (dated by TCRdb to about 2020). Library preparation used the immunoSEQ multiplex PCR assay. TCRdb stores this immuneACCESS table with in-frame sequences only. Part of the clones is absent; in the studies checked, under half of the shortfall reflects unresolved V genes, and no reason is known for the rest. Present in this sample are hundreds of thousands of clones, about 82% of which were seen just once. Clones ranked in the top ten supply roughly 2% of the sample. Sequencing was done on a sample of PBMCs or T cells enriched from blood (not recorded which). The receptors derive from a woman aged 45-65 years who had recovered from COVID-19.

The chain uses TRBV6-5 and TRBJ2-2, with 7 bases aligning to TRBD1. Germline CDR1 reads MNHEY; CDR2 reads SVGAGI. The CDR3 sequence is 15 residues long. V was clipped by 6 bases and J by 4 bases; unmatched bases: 8. As DNA, the CDR3 is TGTGCCAGCAGCGACAGACAGGGAGCCACCGGGGAGCTGTTTTTT. The encoded protein is CASSDRQGATGELFF.

In this sample, this clone turned up a few times. The rearrangement links TRBV10-3 to TRBJ2-1; tentatively, D is TRBD1 (6 bases). Germline V gene sequence: CDR1 ENHRY, CDR2 SYGVKD. The CDR3 sequence is 15 residues long. Trimming cost V 1 base and J 5 bases, with 12 bases left between them. CDR3 loop: CAISEWGPPDNEQFF. DNA for the CDR3: TGTGCCATCAGTGAGTGGGGGCCGCCTGACAATGAGCAGTTCTTC.

This clone was seen only once. The chain carries TRBV7-2 and TRBJ2-3, with D perhaps TRBD2 (6 bases). The CDR3 covers 19 residues. V was trimmed by 0 bases and J by 2 bases, leaving 21 bases between them. Germline CDR1 and CDR2: SGHTA and FQGNSA. The CDR3 reads CASSLARRGRRGSTDTQYF. In nucleotides, the CDR3 is TGTGCCAGCAGCTTAGCGCGTAGGGGTAGGCGGGGTTCCACAGATACGCAGTATTTT.

The rearrangement uses TRBV28 and TRBJ1-2, with D possibly matching TRBD1 (5 bases). V dropped 6 bases and J dropped 11 bases, with 13 bases sitting between them. The germline V gene has CDR1 MDHEN and CDR2 SYDVKM. The length of the CDR3 is 11 residues. CDR3 nucleotide sequence: TGTGCCAGCAGGTCGGACCGGGGGTACACCTTC. Its translation: CASRSDRGYTF.

The chain uses TRBV4-3 and TRBJ2-7; 13 nucleotides line up with TRBD2. V was pared by 0 bases and J by 5 bases, with 10 bases of the junction left unmatched. Germline assignment: CDR1 LGHNA and CDR2 YSLEER. The CDR3 runs to 18 residues. CDR3 amino acids: CASSQEGPWTSGSHEQYF. The DNA for the CDR3 is TGCGCCAGCAGCCAAGAAGGTCCGTGGACTAGCGGGAGCCACGAGCAGTACTTC.

The chain carries TRBV7-6 and TRBJ2-7; a weak D match, TRBD2 (6 bases). This CDR3 is built from 14 residues. V was trimmed by 3 bases and J by 4 bases, leaving 13 bases between them. Germline V gene data show CDR1 as SGHVS and CDR2 as FNYEAQ. The CDR3 region has the DNA TGTGCCAGCAGCTTGGGAGGAGACGGGTACGAGCAGTACTTC. The encoded protein is CASSLGGDGYEQYF.

The chain uses TRBV19 and TRBJ2-7; 9 nucleotides line up with TRBD1. CDR3 length: 14 residues. Trimming took 5 bases from V and 2 from J; bases not matched to a gene: 4. Looked up from germline, CDR1 is LNHDA and CDR2 is SQIVND (reference sequence). Here the CDR3 DNA reads TGTGCCAGTAGTCCGACAGGGGGTACCTACGAGCAGTACTTC. It yields the protein CASSPTGGTYEQYF.

V is TRBV2 and J is TRBJ2-5; a possible D gene is TRBD2 (5 bases). With 6 bases removed from V and 5 bases from J, the gap between germline ends came to 10 bases. CDR3 size: 12 residues. Germline loops: CDR1 SNHLY, CDR2 FYNNEI. The DNA for the CDR3 is TGTGCCAGCAGGTTAGGGAGCGAGACCCAGTACTTC. Residues: CASRLGSETQYF.

The chain combines TRBV28 with TRBJ2-7; 7 nucleotides match TRBD1. The CDR3 is made up of 12 amino acids. J gave up 2 bases and V 11 bases, and 6 bases lay outside the gene matches. Germline loops: CDR1 MDHEN, CDR2 SYDVKM. CDR3 residues: CAWGQKPYEQYF. The DNA for the CDR3 is TGTGCCTGGGGACAGAAACCCTACGAGCAGTACTTC.

Concerning this clone: Other nucleotide sequences in the sample specify the same CDR3. CDR3 in DNA: TGTGCCAGCAGCCCCGGCTACGAGCAGTACTTC. It yields the protein CASSPGYEQYF. The V call is TRBV3-1 (or the pseudogene TRBV3-2), the J call TRBJ2-7, with D unclear. The V end lost 4 bases, the J end lost 3 bases, and 4 bases lay between the germline ends. The CDR3 runs 11 residues. Germline CDR1 LGHDT, CDR2 YNNKEL (reference sequence).

Details on this clone: A read error may account for a junction end that differs from germline. This chain connects TRBV12-3 or TRBV12-4 to TRBJ1-1, with D perhaps TRBD1 (5 bases). CDR3 size: 12 residues. As DNA, the CDR3 is TGTGCCAGCAGTTCCCGACTGACAGCATCAGACTTT. Its translation: CASSSRLTASDF.

The chain carries TRBV2 and TRBJ1-2; maybe TRBD1 (5 bases). The CDR3 is 14 residues long. From germline, CDR1 is SNHLY and CDR2 FYNNEI. With 1 base removed from V and 6 bases from J, the gap between germline ends came to 12 bases. The CDR3 loop is CASSEVGPSHGYTF. For the CDR3, the DNA is TGTGCCAGCAGTGAAGTGGGGCCCTCCCATGGCTACACCTTC.

A few counts support this clone. V is TRBV28 and J is TRBJ2-4; D perhaps matches TRBD1 (5 bases). V was shortened by 6 bases and J by 1 base, with 13 bases between the two germline ends. The CDR3 sequence is 15 residues long. Germline CDR1 and CDR2: MDHEN and SYDVKM. The CDR3 sequence: CASSPGFLAKNIQYF. The CDR3 DNA is TGTGCCAGCAGCCCAGGGTTTTTGGCCAAAAACATTCAGTACTTC. Supplemented by reference TRBV28 and TRBJ2-4, the full variable domain reads DVKVTQSSRYLVKRTGEKVFLECVQDMDHENMFWYRQDPGLGLRLIYFSYDVKMKEKGDIPEGYSVSREKKERFSLILESASTNQTSMYLCASSPGFLAKNIQYFGAGTRLSVL.

J is TRBJ1-5 and V is TRBV3-1 (or the pseudogene TRBV3-2); TRBD1 matches at 8 bases. Germline loops: CDR1 LGHDT, CDR2 YNNKEL (reference sequence). The CDR3 length is 18 residues. Germline trimming cut 2 bases from V and 0 bases from J; bases unmatched to any gene: 9. The CDR3 coding sequence is TGTGCCAGCAGCCAATTCAGGACAGGGTCGGTTAGCAATCAGCCCCAGCATTTT. Translation gives CASSQFRTGSVSNQPQHF.

The V gene is TRBV4-1, the J gene TRBJ2-7, with 14 bases identical to TRBD2. The germline V gene encodes CDR1 MGHRA and CDR2 YSYEKL. CDR3 length equals 15 residues. The trim removed 3 bases at V and 9 bases at J, leaving 7 bases unmatched. The CDR3 here is CASSHGTSGSFRQYF. The CDR3 DNA follows: TGCGCCAGCAGCCACGGGACTAGCGGGAGTTTTCGGCAGTACTTC.

The rearrangement links TRBV24-1 to TRBJ1-5, with TRBD1 matching 7 bases. V lost 4 bases, J lost 0 bases, and 8 bases stayed unmatched. This CDR3 is built from 17 residues. Germline CDR1 KGHDR, CDR2 SFDVKD. CDR3 region: CATSDPADRDSNQPQHF. The CDR3 DNA follows: TGTGCCACCAGTGACCCCGCCGACAGGGATAGCAATCAGCCCCAGCATTTT.